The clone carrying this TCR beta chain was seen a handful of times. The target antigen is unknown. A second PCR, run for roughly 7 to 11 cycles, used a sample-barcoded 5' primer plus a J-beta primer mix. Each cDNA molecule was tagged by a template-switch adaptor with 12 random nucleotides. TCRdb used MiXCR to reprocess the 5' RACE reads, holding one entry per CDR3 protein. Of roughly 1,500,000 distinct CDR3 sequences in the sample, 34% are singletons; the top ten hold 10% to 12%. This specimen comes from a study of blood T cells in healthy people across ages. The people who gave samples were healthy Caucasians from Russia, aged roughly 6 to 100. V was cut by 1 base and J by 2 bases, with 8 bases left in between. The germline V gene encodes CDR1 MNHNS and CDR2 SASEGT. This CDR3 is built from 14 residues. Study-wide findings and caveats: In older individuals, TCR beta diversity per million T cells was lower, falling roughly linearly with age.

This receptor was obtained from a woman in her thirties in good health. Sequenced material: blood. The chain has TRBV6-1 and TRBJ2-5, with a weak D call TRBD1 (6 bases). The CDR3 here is CASSEGGGQETQYF. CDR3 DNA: TGTGCCAGCAGTGAAGGAGGGGGACAAGAGACCCAGTACTTC.